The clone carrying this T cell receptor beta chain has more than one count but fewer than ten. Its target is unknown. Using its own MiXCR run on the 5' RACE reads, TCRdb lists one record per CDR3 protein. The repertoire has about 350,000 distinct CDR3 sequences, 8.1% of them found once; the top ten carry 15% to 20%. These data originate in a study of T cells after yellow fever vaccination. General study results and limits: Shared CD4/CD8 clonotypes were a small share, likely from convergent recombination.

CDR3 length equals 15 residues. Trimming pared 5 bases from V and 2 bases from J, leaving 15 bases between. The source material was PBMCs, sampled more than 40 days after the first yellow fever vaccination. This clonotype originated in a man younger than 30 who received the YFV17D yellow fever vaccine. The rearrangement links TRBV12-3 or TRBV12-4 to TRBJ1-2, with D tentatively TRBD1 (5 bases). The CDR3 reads CASSRQGKDNYGYTF. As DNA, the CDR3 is TGTGCCAGCAGTCGCCAGGGAAAAGACAACTATGGCTACACCTTC.